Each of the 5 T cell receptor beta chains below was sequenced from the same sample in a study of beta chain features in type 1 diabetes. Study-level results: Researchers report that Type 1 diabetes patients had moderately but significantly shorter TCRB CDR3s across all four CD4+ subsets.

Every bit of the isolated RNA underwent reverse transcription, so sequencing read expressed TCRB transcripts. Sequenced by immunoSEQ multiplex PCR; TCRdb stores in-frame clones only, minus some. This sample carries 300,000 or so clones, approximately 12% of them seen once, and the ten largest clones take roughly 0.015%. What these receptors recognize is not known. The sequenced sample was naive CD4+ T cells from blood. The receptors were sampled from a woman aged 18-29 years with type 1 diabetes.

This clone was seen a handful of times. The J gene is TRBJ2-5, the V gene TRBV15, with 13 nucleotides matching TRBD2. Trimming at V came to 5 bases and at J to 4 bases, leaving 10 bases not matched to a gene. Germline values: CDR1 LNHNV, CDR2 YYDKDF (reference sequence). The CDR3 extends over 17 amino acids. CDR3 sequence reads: CATSPGGGLAGPETQYF. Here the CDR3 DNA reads TGTGCCACCAGCCCTGGGGGGGGACTAGCGGGACCAGAGACCCAGTACTTC.

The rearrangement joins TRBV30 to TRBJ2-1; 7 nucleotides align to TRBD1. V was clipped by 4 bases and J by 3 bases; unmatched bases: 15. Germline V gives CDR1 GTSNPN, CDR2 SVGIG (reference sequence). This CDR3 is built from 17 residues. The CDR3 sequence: CAWTYRGSPQSYNEQFF. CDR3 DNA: TGTGCCTGGACCTACAGGGGTAGCCCTCAAAGCTACAATGAGCAGTTCTTC.

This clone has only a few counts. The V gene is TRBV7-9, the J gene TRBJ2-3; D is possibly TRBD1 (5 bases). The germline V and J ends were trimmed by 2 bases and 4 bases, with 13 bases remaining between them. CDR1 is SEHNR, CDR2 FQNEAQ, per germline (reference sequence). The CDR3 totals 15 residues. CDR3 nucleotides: TGTGCCAGCAGCTTACAAGGGGCTGGGGCAGATACGCAGTATTTT. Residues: CASSLQGAGADTQYF.

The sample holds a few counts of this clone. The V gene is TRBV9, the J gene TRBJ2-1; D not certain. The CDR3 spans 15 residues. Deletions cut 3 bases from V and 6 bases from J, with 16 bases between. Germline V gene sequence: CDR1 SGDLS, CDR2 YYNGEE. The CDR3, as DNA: TGTGCCAGCAGCGCCGGTCTTGACTTCCCCAATGAGCAGTTCTTC. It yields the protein CASSAGLDFPNEQFF.

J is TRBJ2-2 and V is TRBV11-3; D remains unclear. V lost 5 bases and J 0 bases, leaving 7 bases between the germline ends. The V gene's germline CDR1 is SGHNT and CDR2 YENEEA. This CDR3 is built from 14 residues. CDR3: CASSQTANTGELFF. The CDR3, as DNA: TGTGCCAGCAGCCAGACTGCGAACACCGGGGAGCTGTTTTTT. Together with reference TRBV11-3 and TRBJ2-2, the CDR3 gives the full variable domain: EAGVVQSPRYKIIEKKQPVAFWCNPISGHNTLYWYLQNLGQGPELLIRYENEEAVDDSQLPKDRFSAERLKGVDSTLKIQPAELGDSAVYLCASSQTANTGELFFGEGSRLTVL.